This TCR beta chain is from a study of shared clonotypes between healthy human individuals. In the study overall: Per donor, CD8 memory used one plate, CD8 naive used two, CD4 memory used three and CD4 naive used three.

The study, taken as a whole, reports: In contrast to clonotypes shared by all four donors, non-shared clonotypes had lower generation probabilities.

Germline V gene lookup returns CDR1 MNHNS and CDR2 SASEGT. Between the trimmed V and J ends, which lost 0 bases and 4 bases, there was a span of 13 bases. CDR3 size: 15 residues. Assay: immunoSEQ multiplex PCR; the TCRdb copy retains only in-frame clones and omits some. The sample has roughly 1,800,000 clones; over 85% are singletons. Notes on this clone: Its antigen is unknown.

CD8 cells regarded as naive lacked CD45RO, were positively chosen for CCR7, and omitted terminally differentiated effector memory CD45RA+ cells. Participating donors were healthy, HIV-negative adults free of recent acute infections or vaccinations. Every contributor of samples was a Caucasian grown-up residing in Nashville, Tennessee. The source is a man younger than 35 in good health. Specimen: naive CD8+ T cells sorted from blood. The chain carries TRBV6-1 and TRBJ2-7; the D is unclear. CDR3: CASSEAVSSTYEQYF. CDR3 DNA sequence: TGTGCCAGCAGTGAAGCGGTTAGTTCAACGTACGAGCAGTACTTC.